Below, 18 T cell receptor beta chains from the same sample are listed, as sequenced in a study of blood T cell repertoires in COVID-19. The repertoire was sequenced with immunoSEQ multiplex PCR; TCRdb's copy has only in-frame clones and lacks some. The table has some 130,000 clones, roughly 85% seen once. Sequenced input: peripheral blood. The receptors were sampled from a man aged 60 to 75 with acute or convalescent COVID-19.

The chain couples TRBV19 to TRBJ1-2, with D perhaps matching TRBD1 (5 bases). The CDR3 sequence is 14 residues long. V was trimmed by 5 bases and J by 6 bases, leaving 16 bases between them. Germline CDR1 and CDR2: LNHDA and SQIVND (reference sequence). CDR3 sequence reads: CASSGGQGIDGYTF. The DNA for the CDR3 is TGTGCCAGTAGTGGTGGGCAGGGAATCGATGGCTACACCTTC.

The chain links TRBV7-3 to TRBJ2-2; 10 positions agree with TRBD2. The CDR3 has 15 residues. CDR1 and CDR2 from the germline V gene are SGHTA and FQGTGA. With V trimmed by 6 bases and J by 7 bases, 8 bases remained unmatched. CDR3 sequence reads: CASRVTSGTGGELFF. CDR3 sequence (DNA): TGTGCCAGCAGAGTAACTAGCGGGACGGGCGGGGAGCTGTTTTTT.

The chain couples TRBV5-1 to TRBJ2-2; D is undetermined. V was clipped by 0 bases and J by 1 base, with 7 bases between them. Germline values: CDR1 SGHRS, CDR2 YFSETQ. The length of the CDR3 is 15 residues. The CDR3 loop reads CASSLASGNTGELFF. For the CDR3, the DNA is TGCGCCAGCAGCTTGGCCTCGGGGAACACCGGGGAGCTGTTTTTT.

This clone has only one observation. CDR3 loop: CASSYPGDSNQPQHF. The DNA of the CDR3 is TGTGCCAGCAGTTACCCGGGGGATAGCAATCAGCCCCAGCATTTT. This sequence joins TRBV6-6 and TRBJ1-5; D is possibly TRBD1 (5 bases). This CDR3 is built from 15 residues. V was cut by 2 bases and J by 0 bases, with 8 bases left in between. CDR1 MNHNY and CDR2 SVGAGI come from the germline V gene (reference sequence).

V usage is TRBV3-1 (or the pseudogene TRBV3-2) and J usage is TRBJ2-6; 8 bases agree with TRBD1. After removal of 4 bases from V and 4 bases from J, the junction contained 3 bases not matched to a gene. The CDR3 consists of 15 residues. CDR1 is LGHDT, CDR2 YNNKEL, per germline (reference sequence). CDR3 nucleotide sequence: TGTGCCAGCAGCCGGACAGGGACGGGGGCCAACGTCCTGACTTTC. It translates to CASSRTGTGANVLTF.

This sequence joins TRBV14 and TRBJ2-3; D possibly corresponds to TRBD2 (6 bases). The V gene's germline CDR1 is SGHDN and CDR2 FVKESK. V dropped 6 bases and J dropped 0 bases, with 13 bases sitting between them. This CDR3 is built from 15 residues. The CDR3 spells CASRPSVTSTDTQYF. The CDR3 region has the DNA TGTGCCAGCAGGCCTAGCGTCACTAGCACAGATACGCAGTATTTT.

For the CDR3, the DNA is TGTGCCAGCAGCCAAGTTCGGACAGGACCCCTCCACTTT. It is translated as CASSQVRTGPLHF. The rearrangement joins TRBV3-1 (or the pseudogene TRBV3-2) to TRBJ1-6; 7 bases are a match to TRBD1. The CDR3 has 13 amino acids. The trim removed 1 base at V and 12 bases at J, leaving 3 bases unmatched. CDR1 is LGHDT, CDR2 YNNKEL, per germline (reference sequence).

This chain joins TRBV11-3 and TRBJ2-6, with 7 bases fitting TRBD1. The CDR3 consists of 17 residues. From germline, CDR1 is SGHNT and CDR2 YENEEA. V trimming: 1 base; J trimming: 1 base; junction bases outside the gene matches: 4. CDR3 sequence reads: CASSLGQGVSGANVLTF. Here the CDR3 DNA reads TGTGCCAGCAGCTTAGGACAGGGAGTATCTGGGGCCAACGTCCTGACTTTC.

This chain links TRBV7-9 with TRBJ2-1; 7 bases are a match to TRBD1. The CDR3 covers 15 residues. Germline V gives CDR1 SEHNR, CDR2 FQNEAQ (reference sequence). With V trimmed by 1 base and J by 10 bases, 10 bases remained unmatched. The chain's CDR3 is CASSLGTGAPGEQFF. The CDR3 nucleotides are TGTGCCAGCAGCTTAGGGACAGGCGCTCCGGGAGAGCAGTTCTTC.

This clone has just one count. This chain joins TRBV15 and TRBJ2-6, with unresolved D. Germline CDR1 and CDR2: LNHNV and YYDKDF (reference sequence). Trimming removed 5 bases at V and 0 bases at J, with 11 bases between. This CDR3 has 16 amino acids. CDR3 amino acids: CATSSRDISGANVLTF. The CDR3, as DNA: TGTGCCACCAGCTCCCGCGACATCTCTGGGGCCAACGTCCTGACTTTC. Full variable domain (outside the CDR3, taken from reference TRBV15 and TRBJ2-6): DAMVIQNPRYQVTQFGKPVTLSCSQTLNHNVMYWYQQKSSQAPKLLFHYYDKDFNNEADTPDNFQSRRPNTSFCFLDIRSPGLGDTAMYLCATSSRDISGANVLTFGAGSRLTVL.

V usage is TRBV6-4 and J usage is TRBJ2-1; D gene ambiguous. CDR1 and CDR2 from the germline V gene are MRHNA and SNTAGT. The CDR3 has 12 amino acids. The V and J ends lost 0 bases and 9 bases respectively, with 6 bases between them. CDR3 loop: CASSDSYGEQFF. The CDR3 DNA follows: TGTGCCAGCAGTGACTCCTACGGTGAGCAGTTCTTC.

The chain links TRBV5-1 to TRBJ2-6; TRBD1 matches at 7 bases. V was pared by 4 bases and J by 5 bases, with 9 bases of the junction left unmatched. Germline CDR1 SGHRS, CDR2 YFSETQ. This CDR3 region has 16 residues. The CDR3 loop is CASSHRTGLRANVLTF. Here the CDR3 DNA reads TGCGCCAGCAGCCACCGGACAGGTCTGCGGGCCAACGTCCTGACTTTC. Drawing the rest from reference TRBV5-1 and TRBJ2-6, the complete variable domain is KAGVTQTPRYLIKTRGQQVTLSCSPISGHRSVSWYQQTPGQGLQFLFEYFSETQRNKGNFPGRFSGRQFSNSRSEMNVSTLELGDSALYLCASSHRTGLRANVLTFGAGSRLTVL.

CDR3 coding DNA: TGTGCCAGCAGCTTAACTGAGATCCAATCCTACGAGCAGTACTTC. It encodes CASSLTEIQSYEQYF. V gene TRBV7-8 combines with J gene TRBJ2-7; D gene uncertain. The CDR3 contains 15 residues. Deletions cut 2 bases from V and 1 base from J, with 12 bases between. Germline V gene data show CDR1 as SGHVS and CDR2 as FQNEAQ.

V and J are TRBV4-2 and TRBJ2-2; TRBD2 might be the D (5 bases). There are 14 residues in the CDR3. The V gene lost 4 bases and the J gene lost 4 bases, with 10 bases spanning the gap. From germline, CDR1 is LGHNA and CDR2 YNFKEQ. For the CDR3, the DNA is TGTGCCAGCAGCCTAGCGCTATCCACCGGGGAGCTGTTTTTT. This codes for CASSLALSTGELFF.

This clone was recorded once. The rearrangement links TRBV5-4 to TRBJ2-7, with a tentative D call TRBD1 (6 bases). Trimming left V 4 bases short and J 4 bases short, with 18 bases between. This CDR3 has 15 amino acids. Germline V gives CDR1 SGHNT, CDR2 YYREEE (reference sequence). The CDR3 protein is CASSRLDRSRYEQYF. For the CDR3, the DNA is TGTGCCAGCAGCCGTCTCGACAGGTCGCGGTACGAGCAGTACTTC.

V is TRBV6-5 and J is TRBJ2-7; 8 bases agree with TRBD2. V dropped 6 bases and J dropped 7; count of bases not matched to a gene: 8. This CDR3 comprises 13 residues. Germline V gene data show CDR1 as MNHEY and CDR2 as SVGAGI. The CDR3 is CASRAAGEGEQYF. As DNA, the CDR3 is TGTGCCAGCAGGGCAGCGGGAGAGGGTGAGCAGTACTTC.

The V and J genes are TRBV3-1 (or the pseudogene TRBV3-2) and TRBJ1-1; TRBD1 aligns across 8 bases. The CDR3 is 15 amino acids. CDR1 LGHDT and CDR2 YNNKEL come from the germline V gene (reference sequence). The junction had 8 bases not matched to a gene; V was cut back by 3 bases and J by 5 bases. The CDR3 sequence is CASSQEPGGRTEAFF. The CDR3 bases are TGTGCCAGCAGCCAGGAGCCAGGGGGCAGGACTGAAGCTTTCTTT.

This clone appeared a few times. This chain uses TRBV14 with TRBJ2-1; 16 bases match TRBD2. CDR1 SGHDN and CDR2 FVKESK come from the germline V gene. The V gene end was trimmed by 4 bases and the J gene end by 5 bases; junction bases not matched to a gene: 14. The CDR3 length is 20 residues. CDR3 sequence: CASSLDTGTSGRARDNEQFF. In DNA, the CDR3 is TGTGCCAGCAGCCTAGATACCGGGACTAGCGGGAGGGCCCGAGACAATGAGCAGTTCTTC.